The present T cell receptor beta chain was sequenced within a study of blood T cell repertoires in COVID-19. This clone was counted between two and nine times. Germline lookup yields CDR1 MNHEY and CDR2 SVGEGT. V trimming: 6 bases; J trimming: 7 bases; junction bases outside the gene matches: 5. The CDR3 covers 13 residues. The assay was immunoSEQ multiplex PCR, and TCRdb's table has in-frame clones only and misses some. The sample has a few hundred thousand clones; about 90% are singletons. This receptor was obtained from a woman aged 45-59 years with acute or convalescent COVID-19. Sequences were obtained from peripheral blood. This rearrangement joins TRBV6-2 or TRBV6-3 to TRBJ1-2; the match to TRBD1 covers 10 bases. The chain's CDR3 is CASSLDRGLGYTF. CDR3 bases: TGTGCCAGCAGCCTTGACAGGGGGCTTGGCTACACCTTC.